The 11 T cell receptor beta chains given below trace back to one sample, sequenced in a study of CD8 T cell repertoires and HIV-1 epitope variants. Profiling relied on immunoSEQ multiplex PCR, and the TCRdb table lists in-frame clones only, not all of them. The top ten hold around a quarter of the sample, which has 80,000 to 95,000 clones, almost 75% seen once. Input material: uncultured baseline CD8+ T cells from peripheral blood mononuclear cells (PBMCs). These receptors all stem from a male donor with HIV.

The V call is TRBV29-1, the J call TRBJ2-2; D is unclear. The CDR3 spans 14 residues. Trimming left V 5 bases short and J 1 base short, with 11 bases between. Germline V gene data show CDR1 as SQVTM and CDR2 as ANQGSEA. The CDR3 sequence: CSVHGSVNTGELFF. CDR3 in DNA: TGCAGCGTTCATGGCAGTGTGAACACCGGGGAGCTGTTTTTT.

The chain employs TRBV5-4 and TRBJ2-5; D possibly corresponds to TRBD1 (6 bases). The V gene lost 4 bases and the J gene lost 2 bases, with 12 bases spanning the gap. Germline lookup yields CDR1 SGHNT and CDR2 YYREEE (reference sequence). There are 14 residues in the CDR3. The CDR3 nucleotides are TGTGCCAGCAGCCACCAGGGGTATCAAGAGACCCAGTACTTC. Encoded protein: CASSHQGYQETQYF.

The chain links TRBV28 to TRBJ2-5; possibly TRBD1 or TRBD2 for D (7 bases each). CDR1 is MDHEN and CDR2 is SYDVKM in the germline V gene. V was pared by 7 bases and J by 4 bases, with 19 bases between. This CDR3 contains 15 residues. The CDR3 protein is CASNPQGGDGETQYF. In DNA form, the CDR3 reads TGTGCCAGCAATCCTCAGGGGGGGGATGGAGAGACCCAGTACTTC.

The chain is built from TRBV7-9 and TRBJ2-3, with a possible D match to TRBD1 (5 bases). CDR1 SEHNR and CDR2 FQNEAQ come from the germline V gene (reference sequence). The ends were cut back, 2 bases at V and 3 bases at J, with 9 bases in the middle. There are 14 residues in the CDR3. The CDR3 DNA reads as TGTGCCAGCAGCTTACTCAGGGTTACAGATACGCAGTATTTT. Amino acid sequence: CASSLLRVTDTQYF.

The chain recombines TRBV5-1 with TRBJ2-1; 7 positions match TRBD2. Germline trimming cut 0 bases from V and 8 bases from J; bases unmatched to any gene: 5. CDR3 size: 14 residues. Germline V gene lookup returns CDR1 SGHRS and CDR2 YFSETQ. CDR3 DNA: TGCGCCAGCAGCTTGGGAGCGGGAAGGGATGAGCAGTTCTTC. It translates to CASSLGAGRDEQFF.

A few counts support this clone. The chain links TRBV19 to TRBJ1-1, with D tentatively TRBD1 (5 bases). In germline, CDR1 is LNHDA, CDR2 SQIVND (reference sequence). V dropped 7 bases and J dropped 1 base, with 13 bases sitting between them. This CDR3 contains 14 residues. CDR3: CASKDRGENTEAFF. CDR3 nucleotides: TGTGCCAGTAAGGACCGGGGCGAGAACACTGAAGCTTTCTTT.

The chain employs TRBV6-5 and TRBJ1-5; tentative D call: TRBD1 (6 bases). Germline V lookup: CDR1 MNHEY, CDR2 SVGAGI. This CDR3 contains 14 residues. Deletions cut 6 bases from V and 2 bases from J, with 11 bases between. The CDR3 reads CASRQGWGNQPQHF. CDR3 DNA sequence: TGTGCCAGCAGACAGGGTTGGGGCAATCAGCCCCAGCATTTT.

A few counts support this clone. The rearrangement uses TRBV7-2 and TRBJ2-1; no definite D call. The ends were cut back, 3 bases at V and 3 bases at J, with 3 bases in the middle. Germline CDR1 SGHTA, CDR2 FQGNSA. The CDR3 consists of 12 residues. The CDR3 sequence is CASSLGYNEQFF. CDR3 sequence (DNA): TGTGCCAGCAGCTTGGGCTACAATGAGCAGTTCTTC. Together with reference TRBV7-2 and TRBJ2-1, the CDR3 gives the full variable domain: GAGVSQSPSNKVTEKGKDVELRCDPISGHTALYWYRQSLGQGLEFLIYFQGNSAPDKSGLPSDRFSAERTGGSVSTLTIQRTQQEDSAVYLCASSLGYNEQFFGPGTRLTVL.

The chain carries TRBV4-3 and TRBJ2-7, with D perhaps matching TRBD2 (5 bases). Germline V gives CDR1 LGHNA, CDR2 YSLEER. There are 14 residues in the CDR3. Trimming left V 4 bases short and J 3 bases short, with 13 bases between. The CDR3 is CASSPASAGYEQYF. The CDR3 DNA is TGCGCCAGCAGCCCCGCAAGCGCGGGCTACGAGCAGTACTTC.

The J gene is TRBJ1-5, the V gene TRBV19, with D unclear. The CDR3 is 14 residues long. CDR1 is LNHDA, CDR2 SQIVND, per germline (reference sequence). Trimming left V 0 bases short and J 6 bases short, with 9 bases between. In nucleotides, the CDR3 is TGTGCCAGTAGTATAGAAGGGTGGGGTCAGCCCCAGCATTTT. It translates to CASSIEGWGQPQHF.

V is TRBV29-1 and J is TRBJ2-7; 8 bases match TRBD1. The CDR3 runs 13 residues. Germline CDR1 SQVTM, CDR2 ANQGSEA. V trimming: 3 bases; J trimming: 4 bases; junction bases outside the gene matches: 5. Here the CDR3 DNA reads TGCAGCGTTGAGGGCAGGGGGCGTTACGAGCAGTACTTC. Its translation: CSVEGRGRYEQYF.